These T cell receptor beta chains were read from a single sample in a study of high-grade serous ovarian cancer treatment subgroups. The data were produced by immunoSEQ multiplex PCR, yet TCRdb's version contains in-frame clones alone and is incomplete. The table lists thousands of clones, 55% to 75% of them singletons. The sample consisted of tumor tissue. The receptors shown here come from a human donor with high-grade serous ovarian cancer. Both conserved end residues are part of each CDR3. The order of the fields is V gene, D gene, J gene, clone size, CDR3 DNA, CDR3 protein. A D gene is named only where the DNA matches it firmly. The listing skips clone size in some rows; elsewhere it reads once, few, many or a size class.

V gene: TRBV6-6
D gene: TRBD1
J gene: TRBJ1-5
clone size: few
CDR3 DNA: TGTGCCAGCAGTTTAGACGGACAGGGGAATATCGAGACCCAGCATTTT
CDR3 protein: CASSLDGQGNIETQHF

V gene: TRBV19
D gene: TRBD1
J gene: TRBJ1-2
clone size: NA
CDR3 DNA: TGTGCCAGTAGTATGGTTGGACAGGGAGACATATATGGCTACACCTTC
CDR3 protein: CASSMVGQGDIYGYTF

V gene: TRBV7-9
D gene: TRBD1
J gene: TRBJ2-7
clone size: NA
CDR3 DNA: TGTGCCAGCAGACCCGGGGGACAGGGGGCCGGGGAGCAGTACTTC
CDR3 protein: CASRPGGQGAGEQYF

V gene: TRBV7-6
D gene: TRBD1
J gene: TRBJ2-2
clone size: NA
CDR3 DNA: TGTGCCAGCAGCTTAATCACAGGGGGTAACACCGGGGAGCTGTTTTTT
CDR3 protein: CASSLITGGNTGELFF

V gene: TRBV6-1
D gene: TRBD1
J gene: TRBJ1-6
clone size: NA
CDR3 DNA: TGTGCCAGCAGCGCAGGGACAGATTCACCCCTCCACTTT
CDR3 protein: CASSAGTDSPLHF

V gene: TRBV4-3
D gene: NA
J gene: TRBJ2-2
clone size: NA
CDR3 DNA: TGCGCCAGCAGCCAAGAAGAGCTGAACACCGGGGAGCTGTTTTTT
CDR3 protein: CASSQEELNTGELFF

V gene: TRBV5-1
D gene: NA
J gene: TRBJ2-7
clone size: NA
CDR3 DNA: TGCGCCAGCAGCCAGGACACCTACGAGCAGTACTTC
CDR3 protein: CASSQDTYEQYF

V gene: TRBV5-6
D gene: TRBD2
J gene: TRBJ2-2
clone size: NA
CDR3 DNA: TGTGCCAGCAGCCATTATACTCGGGGGGGCTTCGGGGAGCTGTTTTTT
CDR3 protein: CASSHYTRGGFGELFF

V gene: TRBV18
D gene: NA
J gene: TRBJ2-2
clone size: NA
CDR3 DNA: TGTGCCAGTACCCGATTGGCGGAACAGCCGAACACCGGGGAGCTGTTTTTT
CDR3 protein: CASTRLAEQPNTGELFF

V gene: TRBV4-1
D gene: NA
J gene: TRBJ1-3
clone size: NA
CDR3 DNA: TGCGCCAGCAGCCAATACCGGGGCACGACGTCTGGAAACACCATATATTTT
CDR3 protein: CASSQYRGTTSGNTIYF

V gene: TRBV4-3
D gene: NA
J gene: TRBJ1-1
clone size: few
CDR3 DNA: TGCGCCAGCAGCCAAGAGTTCCCGAACACTGAAGCTTTCTTT
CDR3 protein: CASSQEFPNTEAFF

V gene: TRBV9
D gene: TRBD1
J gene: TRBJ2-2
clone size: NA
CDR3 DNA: TGTGCCAGCAGCGGAAGGGGGCCCGGAGAGCTGTTTTTT
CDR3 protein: CASSGRGPGELFF

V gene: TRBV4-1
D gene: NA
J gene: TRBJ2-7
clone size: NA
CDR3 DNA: TGCGCCAGCAGCCAAGGTGGGGGGTCCCCCTACGAGCAGTACTTC
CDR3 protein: CASSQGGGSPYEQYF

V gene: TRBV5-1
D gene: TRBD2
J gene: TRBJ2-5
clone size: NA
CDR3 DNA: TGCGCCAGCAGCTTGGATGGGGGGGGGTCCATGGCCCAGTACTTC
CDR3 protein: CASSLDGGGSMAQYF

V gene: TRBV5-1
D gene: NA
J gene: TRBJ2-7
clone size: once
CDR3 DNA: TGCGCCAGCAGCTTGGCCGGAGGGGACGAGCAGTACTTC
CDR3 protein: CASSLAGGDEQYF

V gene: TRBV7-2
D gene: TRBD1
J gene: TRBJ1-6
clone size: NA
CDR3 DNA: TGTGCCAGCAGCTTAGCGATTCCGGGACAGGGACACTACCTTAATTCACCCCTCCACTTT
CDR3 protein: CASSLAIPGQGHYLNSPLHF

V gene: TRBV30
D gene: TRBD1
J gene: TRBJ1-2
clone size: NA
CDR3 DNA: TGTGCCTGGAGTCCCGACAGGGGGCATAGGGGCTACACCTTC
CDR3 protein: CAWSPDRGHRGYTF

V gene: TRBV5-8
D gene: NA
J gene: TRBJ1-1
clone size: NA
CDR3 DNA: TGTGCCAGCGAGCAGGGTTTCTCTGAAGCTTTCTTT
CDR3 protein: CASEQGFSEAFF

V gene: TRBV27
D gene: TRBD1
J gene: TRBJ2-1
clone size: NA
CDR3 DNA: TGTGCCAGCAGACTTGGAACAGGGGCCCTAGGGAATGAGCAGTTCTTC
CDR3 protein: CASRLGTGALGNEQFF

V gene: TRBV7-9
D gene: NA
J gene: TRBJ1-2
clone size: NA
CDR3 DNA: TGTGCCAGCAGCTTTTCAAGTCGTGGTGGCTACACCTTC
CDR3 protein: CASSFSSRGGYTF

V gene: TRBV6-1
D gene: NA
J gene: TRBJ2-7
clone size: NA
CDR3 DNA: TGTGCCAGCACCCTGGACAGTTCAATCTCCTACGAGCAGTACTTC
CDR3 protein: CASTLDSSISYEQYF